This T cell receptor beta chain was found in a study of beta chain features in type 1 diabetes. Study-wide context: Cell yields, gender and age were comparable in patients and healthy donors.

Expressed TCRB transcripts got sequenced, as all isolated RNA was reverse transcribed. Produced via immunoSEQ multiplex PCR; TCRdb's table is partial and in-frame only. The sample lists about 160,000 clones; around 8% were seen once. This clone has just a few counts. As yet, its antigen is unknown. V was shortened by 6 bases and J by 4 bases, with 15 bases between the two germline ends. Germline assignment: CDR1 SEHNR and CDR2 FQNEAQ (reference sequence). CDR3 length equals 14 residues. Study results and caveats: All four CD4+ subsets of Type 1 diabetes patients contained TCRB CDR3s that were moderately but significantly shorter.

The V gene is TRBV7-9, the J gene TRBJ2-5; possible D gene TRBD2, 5 bases. Sample: central memory CD4+ T cells from blood. The clonotype was recovered from a middle-aged woman with type 1 diabetes. In DNA form, the CDR3 reads TGTGCCAGCAGGGGTTCGACGGCGGGAGAGACCCAGTACTTC. This sequence encodes CASRGSTAGETQYF.